The rows below give T cell receptor beta chains drawn from one sample of a study of blood T cell repertoires in COVID-19. Here immunoSEQ multiplex PCR was the method, and the copy in TCRdb shows in-frame clones only, minus some. The sample consists of 250,000 to 350,000 clones, more than 70% of them appearing once. Sequenced sample: peripheral blood. The receptors derive from a man aged 18 to 30 who had recovered from COVID-19. Both conserved end residues are part of each CDR3. The D gene is left open where the match is weak. Rows may omit the clone size; those that give it use once, few, many or a size class.

V: TRBV9
size: -
D: TRBD1
J: TRBJ2-7
CDR3: CASSVGQGGNEQYF
DNA: TGTGCCAGCAGCGTAGGACAGGGGGGAAACGAGCAGTACTTC

V: TRBV4-2
size: -
D: TRBD1
J: TRBJ2-1
CDR3: CASSQDRQGWKNEQFF
DNA: TGTGCCAGCAGCCAAGATAGACAGGGGTGGAAGAATGAGCAGTTCTTC

V: TRBV5-1
size: -
D: TRBD1
J: TRBJ1-2
CDR3: CASSTRDSRYGYTF
DNA: TGCGCCAGCAGCACGCGGGACAGTCGCTATGGCTACACCTTC

V: TRBV10-3
size: -
D: -
J: TRBJ1-1
CDR3: CAITGGGLNTEAFF
DNA: TGTGCCATCACCGGCGGAGGTTTGAACACTGAAGCTTTCTTT

V: TRBV7-3
size: -
D: -
J: TRBJ2-7
CDR3: CASNREVGREFYEQYF
DNA: TGTGCCAGCAACCGAGAGGTGGGGAGAGAATTCTACGAGCAGTACTTC

V: TRBV25-1
size: -
D: -
J: TRBJ2-1
CDR3: CASNGNSEAQFF
DNA: TGTGCCAGCAATGGGAATAGCGAGGCGCAGTTCTTC

V: TRBV13
size: -
D: -
J: TRBJ1-1
CDR3: CASSPMNTEAFF
DNA: TGTGCCAGCAGCCCCATGAACACTGAAGCTTTCTTT

V: TRBV5-4
size: -
D: TRBD2
J: TRBJ2-5
CDR3: CASSISQRGGRETQYF
DNA: TGTGCCAGCAGCATCTCTCAGCGGGGGGGCCGAGAGACCCAGTACTTC

V: TRBV4-1
size: -
D: TRBD1
J: TRBJ1-2
CDR3: CASSLDRGSYGYTF
DNA: TGCGCCAGCAGCCTAGACAGGGGAAGTTATGGCTACACCTTC

V: TRBV6-5
size: -
D: TRBD1
J: TRBJ2-7
CDR3: CASTRTGTTYEQYF
DNA: TGTGCCAGCACCCGGACAGGGACCACCTACGAGCAGTACTTC

V: TRBV5-5
size: -
D: TRBD1
J: TRBJ1-5
CDR3: CASSLWTGFDQPQHF
DNA: TGTGCCAGCAGCTTGTGGACAGGTTTTGATCAGCCCCAGCATTTT

V: TRBV4-2
size: -
D: TRBD1
J: TRBJ2-2
CDR3: CASSQDTGRGRTGELFF
DNA: TGTGCCAGCAGCCAAGATACCGGCAGGGGGCGAACCGGGGAGCTGTTTTTT

V: TRBV30
size: -
D: TRBD1
J: TRBJ1-1
CDR3: CAWSVDRGIPNTEAFF
DNA: TGTGCCTGGAGTGTAGACAGGGGAATCCCGAACACTGAAGCTTTCTTT

V: TRBV7-9
size: -
D: -
J: TRBJ2-5
CDR3: CASSLVGNQETQYF
DNA: TGTGCCAGCAGCTTAGTGGGCAATCAAGAGACCCAGTACTTC

V: TRBV6-6
size: -
D: TRBD1
J: TRBJ1-2
CDR3: CASSYLGTAEGYTF
DNA: TGTGCCAGCAGCTACCTTGGGACAGCGGAGGGCTACACCTTC

V: TRBV6-1
size: -
D: TRBD1
J: TRBJ1-2
CDR3: CASSEDPQGRPYGYTF
DNA: TGTGCCAGCAGTGAAGACCCACAGGGGCGCCCCTATGGCTACACCTTC

V: TRBV19
size: -
D: -
J: TRBJ1-6
CDR3: CASSPVWEGGHSPLHF
DNA: TGTGCCAGTAGTCCCGTTTGGGAGGGGGGGCATTCACCCCTCCACTTT

V: TRBV7-8
size: -
D: -
J: TRBJ1-2
CDR3: CASSLAGGFDYGYTF
DNA: TGTGCCAGCAGCTTAGCTGGGGGCTTTGACTATGGCTACACCTTC

V: TRBV9
size: -
D: TRBD2
J: TRBJ2-3
CDR3: CASSFQAGSTDTQYF
DNA: TGTGCCAGCTCTTTTCAAGCGGGGAGCACAGATACGCAGTATTTT

V: TRBV5-1
size: -
D: -
J: TRBJ2-3
CDR3: CASSLGRGVRTDTQYF
DNA: TGCGCCAGCAGCTTGGGTCGGGGAGTCCGTACAGATACGCAGTATTTT

V: TRBV11-1
size: -
D: TRBD2
J: TRBJ2-3
CDR3: CASSLPAGGPRDTQYF
DNA: TGTGCCAGCAGCTTGCCAGCGGGAGGGCCGCGAGATACGCAGTATTTT

V: TRBV7-9
size: -
D: -
J: TRBJ2-2
CDR3: CASRTGTGGPGELFF
DNA: TGTGCCAGCAGGACAGGGACCGGGGGTCCCGGGGAGCTGTTTTTT

V: TRBV5-1
size: -
D: TRBD2
J: TRBJ2-5
CDR3: CASSLGGRGKTQYF
DNA: TGCGCCAGCAGCTTGGGCGGGAGGGGGAAGACCCAGTACTTC

V: TRBV6-2/TRBV6-3
size: -
D: TRBD2
J: TRBJ2-3
CDR3: CASSWASGTDTQYF
DNA: TGTGCCAGCAGTTGGGCTAGCGGAACAGATACGCAGTATTTT

V: TRBV5-4
size: -
D: -
J: TRBJ1-3
CDR3: CASSLEGIRSGNTIYF
DNA: TGTGCCAGCAGCTTGGAGGGGATACGCTCTGGAAACACCATATATTTT

V: TRBV2
size: -
D: -
J: TRBJ2-5
CDR3: CASSSRVGYETQYF
DNA: TGTGCCAGCAGTTCCAGGGTGGGGTACGAGACCCAGTACTTC

V: TRBV7-9
size: -
D: -
J: TRBJ1-1
CDR3: CASSSTYEAFF
DNA: TGTGCCAGCAGCTCTACCTATGAAGCTTTCTTT

V: TRBV6-4
size: -
D: TRBD1
J: TRBJ1-2
CDR3: CASSETGGAAGYTF
DNA: TGTGCCAGCAGTGAGACAGGGGGTGCAGCTGGCTACACCTTC

V: TRBV5-1
size: once
D: TRBD1
J: TRBJ1-5
CDR3: CASSLAPTGAGEPQHF
DNA: TGCGCCAGCAGCTTGGCCCCTACAGGGGCGGGCGAGCCCCAGCATTTT

V: TRBV7-9
size: -
D: TRBD1
J: TRBJ2-7
CDR3: CASSLTLGQGWEQYF
DNA: TGTGCCAGCAGCTTGACGCTGGGACAGGGGTGGGAGCAGTACTTC

V: TRBV9
size: few
D: -
J: TRBJ1-5
CDR3: CASSRGSSGQPQHF
DNA: TGTGCCAGCAGCCGAGGGAGCTCGGGGCAGCCCCAGCATTTT

V: TRBV29-1
size: -
D: -
J: TRBJ2-5
CDR3: CSVDWTLQETQYF
DNA: TGCAGCGTTGACTGGACACTTCAAGAGACCCAGTACTTC

V: TRBV15
size: -
D: -
J: TRBJ2-3
CDR3: CATSRSPGISSTDTQYF
DNA: TGTGCCACCAGCAGATCCCCGGGTATTTCCAGCACAGATACGCAGTATTTT

V: TRBV4-3
size: -
D: -
J: TRBJ2-1
CDR3: CASSQVLVEQGRRRIPHNEQFF
DNA: TGCGCCAGCAGCCAAGTTCTGGTCGAGCAGGGCCGACGAAGAATCCCGCACAATGAGCAGTTCTTC

V: TRBV5-6
size: -
D: -
J: TRBJ2-7
CDR3: CASSSRQGGRSYEQYF
DNA: TGTGCCAGCAGCTCGCGACAGGGCGGGAGGTCCTACGAGCAGTACTTC